A selection of T cell receptor beta chains follows, all from one sample in a study of blood T cells in healthy people across ages. TCRdb recomputed calls from the 5' RACE reads with MiXCR, one row per CDR3 protein. The table includes around 800,000 distinct CDR3 sequences, about 53% detected once. The material sequenced was blood. Receptor source: a man older than 75 in good health. Each CDR3 is given with its conserved first and last residue. The D gene is left open where the match is weak. Not every row has a clone size; where given, it reads once, few, many or a size class.

d_gene	j_gene	v_gene	abundance	CDR3nt	CDR3aa
TRBD1	TRBJ2-5	TRBV27	.	TGTGCCAGCAGTCCCATGACAGGGTACCAAGAGACCCAGTACTTC	CASSPMTGYQETQYF
TRBD1	TRBJ1-2	TRBV12-3/TRBV12-4	.	TGTGCCAGCAGCCCCCGGGACAGGGCATCTAACTATGGCTACACCTTC	CASSPRDRASNYGYTF
.	TRBJ2-1	TRBV20-1	few	TGCAGTGCTAGAGATCATTGGGGGGCGGAGAATGAGCAGTTCTTC	CSARDHWGAENEQFF
TRBD1	TRBJ1-2	TRBV5-1	once	TGCGCCAGCAGCACCGGACAGGGGGCGGCCTATGGCTACACCTTC	CASSTGQGAAYGYTF
.	TRBJ2-3	TRBV18	.	TGTGCCAGCGCACCGTTGGCTTCAGATACGCAGTATTTT	CASAPLASDTQYF
TRBD1	TRBJ2-3	TRBV29-1	few	TGCAGAAAAGGGGGCATGACAGATACGCAGTATTTT	CRKGGMTDTQYF
TRBD1	TRBJ2-5	TRBV9	few	TGTGCCAGCAGCCTCAACGGACAGGGGTCTGAGACCCAGTACTTC	CASSLNGQGSETQYF
TRBD2	TRBJ2-7	TRBV5-1	.	TGCGCCAGCACCCTAGCGGGCCTGAGCTCCTACGAGCAGTACTTC	CASTLAGLSSYEQYF
TRBD2	TRBJ2-5	TRBV2	.	TGTGCCAGCAGTGGGGGGACTAGCGGGAGAAGAGAGACCCAGTACTTC	CASSGGTSGRRETQYF
TRBD1	TRBJ1-4	TRBV27	.	TGTGCCAGCAGTACCTGGACAGGGCATACAACTAATGAAAAACTGTTTTTT	CASSTWTGHTTNEKLFF
.	TRBJ2-1	TRBV15	.	TGTGCCACCAGTGAACTTGGCTCCTACAATGAGCAGTTCTTC	CATSELGSYNEQFF
TRBD1	TRBJ2-7	TRBV11-2	.	TGTGCCAGCAGCTTAGCCGGGACAGGGATCGGCTACGAGCAGTACTTC	CASSLAGTGIGYEQYF
.	TRBJ1-2	TRBV7-9	.	TGTGCCAGCAGCTTATCCAAGGCTAACTATGGCTACACCTTC	CASSLSKANYGYTF
TRBD2	TRBJ2-2	TRBV20-1	.	TGCAGTGCTAGAGACAGCGGGAGGAACACCGGGGAGCTGTTTTTT	CSARDSGRNTGELFF
TRBD1	TRBJ1-5	TRBV7-2	.	TGTGCCAGCAGCTTAAAATTACAGGGGGCGGGTAGCAATCAGCCCCAGCATTTT	CASSLKLQGAGSNQPQHF
TRBD1	TRBJ2-7	TRBV11-2	few	TGTGCCAGCAGCCCTCCCTGGGACAGGGTTTCCGAGCAGTACTTC	CASSPPWDRVSEQYF
TRBD2	TRBJ2-1	TRBV2	.	TGTGCCAGCAGTGAAGAAGGACTAGCGGGGTACAATGAGCAGTTCTTC	CASSEEGLAGYNEQFF
.	TRBJ2-7	TRBV27	.	TGTGCCAGCAGCCGTGACCGCCTAGGTAAATCCTACGAGCAGTACTTC	CASSRDRLGKSYEQYF
.	TRBJ2-1	TRBV4-1	.	TGCGCCAGCAGCCAACAGGTTTACAATGAGCAGTTCTTC	CASSQQVYNEQFF
.	TRBJ2-5	TRBV10-3	.	TGTGCCACCGCTTCAGGGCGAGCGGGCGTCCAAGAGACCCAGTACTTC	CATASGRAGVQETQYF
.	TRBJ2-1	TRBV27	few	TGTGCCACCAAAGGAGGGCTCCGGCAGGGAGTGGGTGAGCAGTTCTTC	CATKGGLRQGVGEQFF
.	TRBJ1-1	TRBV9	.	TGTGCCAGCAGCTGGGGGGCCGGAGCTTTCTTT	CASSWGAGAFF
.	TRBJ2-3	TRBV20-1	.	TGCAGTGCTAAAGAGAAAGTGTGGCACAGATACGCGTATTTT	CSAKEKVWHRYAYF
TRBD1	TRBJ2-7	TRBV5-1	.	TGCGCCAGCAGCTTGGAGGGACAGGGTTACAATGAGCAGTACTTC	CASSLEGQGYNEQYF
TRBD2	TRBJ2-3	TRBV15	once	TGTGCCGCCAGCAGAGATCTAGCGGGCTCGGGGGCAGATACGCAGTATTTT	CAASRDLAGSGADTQYF
TRBD1	TRBJ2-7	TRBV2	.	TGTGCCAGCAGTTACTGGGACAGGGACTTGGGGCAGTACTTC	CASSYWDRDLGQYF
.	TRBJ2-1	TRBV20-1	.	TGCAGTGCCCACCGCAATGAGCAGTTCTTC	CSAHRNEQFF
TRBD2	TRBJ2-7	TRBV20-1	.	TGCAGTGCTAAAGTAGCGGGGGTTTCCTACGAGCAGTACTTC	CSAKVAGVSYEQYF
.	TRBJ2-3	TRBV27	few	TGTGCCAGCAGTTTATGGTCTCCGGCAGATACGCAGTATTTT	CASSLWSPADTQYF
.	TRBJ2-1	TRBV6-1	.	TGTGCCAGCAGTGGAGGGGAGATGGTGGGTGAGCAGTTCTTC	CASSGGEMVGEQFF
.	TRBJ1-1	TRBV7-6	.	TGTGCCAGCAGCACCCAGGGTCTCGGAACTGAAGCTTTCTTT	CASSTQGLGTEAFF
.	TRBJ2-7	TRBV2	.	TGTGCCAGCACCAGGGTCTACGAGCAGTACTTC	CASTRVYEQYF
TRBD1	TRBJ1-2	TRBV6-6	.	TGTGCCAGCACATGGAGTCAGGGGGAAGGGTATGGCTACACCTTC	CASTWSQGEGYGYTF
.	TRBJ2-3	TRBV21-1	.	TGTGCCAGCAGCAAAGCCCTGGACGGAGAGCCCCTGCCCAGATACGCGTATTTT	CASSKALDGEPLPRYAYF
.	TRBJ1-1	TRBV11-1	.	TGTGCCAGCAGCTGGGATGTGAACACTGAAGCTTTCTTT	CASSWDVNTEAFF
.	TRBJ2-1	TRBV20-1	.	TGCAGTGCTAGAGGGGGTAGTGGATACAATGAGCAGTTCTTC	CSARGGSGYNEQFF
TRBD1	TRBJ1-6	TRBV5-1	.	TGCGCCAGCAGCTCAGGACAGGGGGATTCACCCCTCCACTTT	CASSSGQGDSPLHF
TRBD2	TRBJ2-7	TRBV20-1	.	TGCAGTGCTAGAAGGGGACTAGCGGCACCCTACGAGCAGTACTTC	CSARRGLAAPYEQYF
TRBD2	TRBJ2-5	TRBV20-1	.	TGCAGTGCAGTCGGGACTAGCGGATATACTCAGGAGACCCAGTACTTC	CSAVGTSGYTQETQYF
.	TRBJ1-4	TRBV29-1	.	TGCAGCGCTTCCCCTGTGGGCCTTAATGAAAAACTGTTTTTT	CSASPVGLNEKLFF
.	TRBJ2-1	TRBV4-1	few	TGCGCCAGCAGCCAAGTTAGTCTTAATGAGCAGTTCTTC	CASSQVSLNEQFF
TRBD2	TRBJ2-1	TRBV7-9	.	TGTGCCAGCAGCCTGGGGGGGGTGAACAATGAGCAGTTCTTC	CASSLGGVNNEQFF
.	TRBJ2-1	TRBV6-1	once	TGTGCCAGCAGTGGGGCAGCAAGGGCCTCCTACAATGAGCAGTTCTTC	CASSGAARASYNEQFF
.	TRBJ1-1	TRBV28	.	TGTGCCAGCAGTGAGGCCACCAAGTCAGCTTTCTTT	CASSEATKSAFF
.	TRBJ2-1	TRBV15	few	TGTGCCACCAGCAGAGATAGAGGCGCCTACAATGAGCAGTTCTTC	CATSRDRGAYNEQFF
.	TRBJ1-4	TRBV5-1	.	TGCGCCAGCAGCAAATCCAGGGTCACCGGTGAAAAACTGTTTTTT	CASSKSRVTGEKLFF
.	TRBJ2-1	TRBV20-1	.	TGCAGTGCCCCACCCGGCGGGCAGACCAATGAGCAGTTCTTC	CSAPPGGQTNEQFF
TRBD2	TRBJ2-1	TRBV6-4	few	TGTGCCAGCAGTGAAGAACCGGGACTAGCGGGGCGAAATGAGCAGTTCTTC	CASSEEPGLAGRNEQFF
.	TRBJ1-1	TRBV5-1	.	TGCGCCAGCAGCTTACAGCTTTCAACCACTGAAGCTTTCTTT	CASSLQLSTTEAFF
.	TRBJ2-3	TRBV7-2	.	TGTGCCAGCAGCTTCTTCCGCGGGACTAGCACAGATACGCAGTATTTT	CASSFFRGTSTDTQYF
TRBD2	TRBJ2-1	TRBV5-1	.	TGCGCCAGCAGCCCGGGAGGGGGGAGAAGAAATGAGCAGTTCTTC	CASSPGGGRRNEQFF
.	TRBJ2-7	TRBV3-1	.	TGTGCCAGCAGCCCCCAGCGCACCCGCGTTACCTACGAGCAGTACTTC	CASSPQRTRVTYEQYF
TRBD1	TRBJ2-2	TRBV29-1	.	TGCAGCGTCCGGGGACAGGGGGACACCGGGGAGCTGTTTTTT	CSVRGQGDTGELFF
.	TRBJ2-1	TRBV15	.	TGTGCCACCAGCAGAGTGAGGGAGTTAGCGCTACCCTACAATGAGCAGTTCTTC	CATSRVRELALPYNEQFF